This paragraph covers one T cell receptor (beta chain) sequence. TCRdb re-analysed the RT-PCR reads in MiXCR, keeping a single row per CDR3 protein. The data hold almost 700,000 distinct CDR3 sequences, with 13% to 15% observed a single time. CDR1 SGHRS and CDR2 YFSETQ come from the germline V gene. V lost 4 bases, J lost 5 bases, and 18 bases lay in between. This CDR3 has 15 amino acids. The sequencing input was memory CD4+ T cells from blood. The receptor was isolated from a female donor in good health, serving as a healthy control. The chain links TRBV5-1 to TRBJ2-5; D possibly corresponds to TRBD1 (6 bases). CDR3 sequence reads: CASSPGQFLMETQYF. The CDR3 DNA follows: TGCGCCAGCAGCCCAGGACAGTTTTTGATGGAGACCCAGTACTTC.